This T cell receptor (beta chain) was obtained from a study of blood T cell repertoires in COVID-19. Assay used: immunoSEQ multiplex PCR; TCRdb lists only in-frame clones, some missing. This table holds 350,000 to 450,000 clones, roughly 90% found once. Germline V gives CDR1 LGHNA, CDR2 YSLEER. V lost 3 bases and J 4 bases, leaving 15 bases between the germline ends. This CDR3 spans 15 amino acids. All enrollees were roughly 18 to 90 years old and from 20 to 30 US areas. V gene TRBV4-3 combines with J gene TRBJ2-5; no clear D gene. Sequencing input: PBMCs or T cells enriched from blood (not recorded which). The clonotype comes from a woman aged 18-35 years who had been exposed to COVID-19. CDR3 nucleotides: TGCGCCAGCAGCCAGTCCTCCTACTCGGTAGAGACCCAGTACTTC. Residues: CASSQSSYSVETQYF.